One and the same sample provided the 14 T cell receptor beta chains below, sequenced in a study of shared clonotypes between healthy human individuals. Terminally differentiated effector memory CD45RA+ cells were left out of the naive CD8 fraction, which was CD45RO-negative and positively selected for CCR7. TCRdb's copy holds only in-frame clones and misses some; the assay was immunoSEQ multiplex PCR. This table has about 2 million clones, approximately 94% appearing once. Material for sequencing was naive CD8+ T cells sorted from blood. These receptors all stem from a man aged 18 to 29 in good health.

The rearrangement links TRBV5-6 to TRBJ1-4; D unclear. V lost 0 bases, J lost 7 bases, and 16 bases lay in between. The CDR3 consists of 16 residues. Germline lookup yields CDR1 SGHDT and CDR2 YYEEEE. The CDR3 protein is CASSLAGSGSAEKLFF. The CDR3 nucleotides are TGTGCCAGCAGCTTGGCTGGCTCGGGTAGTGCTGAAAAACTGTTTTTT.

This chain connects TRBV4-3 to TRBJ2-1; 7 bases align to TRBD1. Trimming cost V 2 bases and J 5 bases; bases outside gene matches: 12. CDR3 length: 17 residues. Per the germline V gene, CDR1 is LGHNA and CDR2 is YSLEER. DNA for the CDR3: TGCGCCAGCAGCCAACTCACCGGGACAGTGCCAGACAATGAGCAGTTCTTC. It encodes CASSQLTGTVPDNEQFF.

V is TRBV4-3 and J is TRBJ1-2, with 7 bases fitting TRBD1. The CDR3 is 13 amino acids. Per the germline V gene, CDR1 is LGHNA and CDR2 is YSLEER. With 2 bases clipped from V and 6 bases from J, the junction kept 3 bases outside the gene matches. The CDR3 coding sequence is TGCGCCAGCAGCCAATCGACAGGGAATGGCTACACCTTC. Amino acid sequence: CASSQSTGNGYTF.

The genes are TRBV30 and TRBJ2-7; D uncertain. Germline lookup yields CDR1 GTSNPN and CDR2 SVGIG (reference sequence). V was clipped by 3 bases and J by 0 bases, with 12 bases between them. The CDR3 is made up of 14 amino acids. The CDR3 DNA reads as TGTGCCTGGAGCGCTACCCAGAGCTCCTACGAGCAGTACTTC. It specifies CAWSATQSSYEQYF.

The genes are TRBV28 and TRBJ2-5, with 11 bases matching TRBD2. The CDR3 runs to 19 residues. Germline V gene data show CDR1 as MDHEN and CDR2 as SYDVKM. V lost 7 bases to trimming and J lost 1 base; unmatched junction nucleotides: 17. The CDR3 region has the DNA TGTGCCAGCACACCTGGCGGGATCGTAGCGGGGGGGCTCCAAGAGACCCAGTACTTC. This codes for CASTPGGIVAGGLQETQYF.

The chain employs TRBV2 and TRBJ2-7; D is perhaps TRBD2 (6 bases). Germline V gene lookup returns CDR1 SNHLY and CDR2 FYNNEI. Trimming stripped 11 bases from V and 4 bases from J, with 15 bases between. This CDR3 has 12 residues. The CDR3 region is CAVPGDTYEQYF. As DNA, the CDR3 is TGTGCCGTACCGGGAGACACGTACGAGCAGTACTTC. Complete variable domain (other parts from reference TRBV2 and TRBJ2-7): EPEVTQTPSHQVTQMGQEVILRCVPISNHLYFYWYRQILGQKVEFLVSFYNNEISEKSEIFDDQFSVERPDGSNFTLKIRSTKLEDSAMYFCAVPGDTYEQYFGPGTRLTVT.

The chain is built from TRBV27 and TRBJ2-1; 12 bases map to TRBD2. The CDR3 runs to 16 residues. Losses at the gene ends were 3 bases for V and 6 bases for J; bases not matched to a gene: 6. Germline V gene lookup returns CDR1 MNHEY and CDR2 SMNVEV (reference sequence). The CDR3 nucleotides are TGTGCCAGCAGTTTCCGACTAGCGGGAGTGGGCAATGAGCAGTTCTTC. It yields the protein CASSFRLAGVGNEQFF.

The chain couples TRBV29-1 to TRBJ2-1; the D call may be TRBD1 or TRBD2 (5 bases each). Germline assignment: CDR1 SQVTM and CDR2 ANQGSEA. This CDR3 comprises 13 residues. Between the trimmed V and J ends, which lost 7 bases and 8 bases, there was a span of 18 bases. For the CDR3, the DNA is TGCAGCGGCCGGGACGCCGATAACGATGAGCAGTTCTTC. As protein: CSGRDADNDEQFF.

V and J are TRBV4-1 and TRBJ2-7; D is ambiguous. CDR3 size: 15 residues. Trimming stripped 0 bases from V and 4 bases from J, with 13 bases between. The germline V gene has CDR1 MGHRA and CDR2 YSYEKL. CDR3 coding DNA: TGCGCCAGCAGCCAAGATTGGCCGGAGACTTACGAGCAGTACTTC. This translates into CASSQDWPETYEQYF.

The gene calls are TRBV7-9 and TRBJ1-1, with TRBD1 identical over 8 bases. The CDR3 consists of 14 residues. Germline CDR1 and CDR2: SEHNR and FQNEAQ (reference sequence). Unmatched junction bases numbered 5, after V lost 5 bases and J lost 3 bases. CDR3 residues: CASSEGQEDTEAFF. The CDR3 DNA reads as TGTGCCAGCAGCGAGGGACAGGAAGACACTGAAGCTTTCTTT.

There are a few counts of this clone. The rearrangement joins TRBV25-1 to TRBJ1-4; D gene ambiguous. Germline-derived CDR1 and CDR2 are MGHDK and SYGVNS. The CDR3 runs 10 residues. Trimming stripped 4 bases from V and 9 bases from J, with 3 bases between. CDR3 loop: CASSGKKLFF. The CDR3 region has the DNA TGTGCCAGCAGTGGTAAAAAACTGTTTTTT. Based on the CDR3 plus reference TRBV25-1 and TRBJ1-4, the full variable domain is EADIYQTPRYLVIGTGKKITLECSQTMGHDKMYWYQQDPGMELHLIHYSYGVNSTEKGDLSSESTVSRIRTEHFPLTLESARPSHTSQYLCASSGKKLFFGSGTQLSVL.

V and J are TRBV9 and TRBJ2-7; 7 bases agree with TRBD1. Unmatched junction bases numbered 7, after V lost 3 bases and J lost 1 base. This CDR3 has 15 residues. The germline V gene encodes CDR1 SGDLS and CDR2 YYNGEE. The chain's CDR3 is CASSAGTAPSYEQYF. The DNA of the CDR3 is TGTGCCAGCAGCGCTGGGACAGCCCCGTCCTACGAGCAGTACTTC.

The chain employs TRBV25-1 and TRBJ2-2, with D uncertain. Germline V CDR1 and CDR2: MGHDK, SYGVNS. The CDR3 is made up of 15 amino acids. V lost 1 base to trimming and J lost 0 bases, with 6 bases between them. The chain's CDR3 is CASSEFASNTGELFF. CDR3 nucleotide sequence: TGTGCCAGCAGTGAATTTGCCTCGAACACCGGGGAGCTGTTTTTT.

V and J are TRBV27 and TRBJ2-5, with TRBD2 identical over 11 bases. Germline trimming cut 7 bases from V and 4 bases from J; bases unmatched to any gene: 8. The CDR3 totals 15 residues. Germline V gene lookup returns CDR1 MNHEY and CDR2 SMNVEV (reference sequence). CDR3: CASNPTSGVSETQYF. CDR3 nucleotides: TGTGCCAGCAACCCGACTAGCGGGGTTTCAGAGACCCAGTACTTC.